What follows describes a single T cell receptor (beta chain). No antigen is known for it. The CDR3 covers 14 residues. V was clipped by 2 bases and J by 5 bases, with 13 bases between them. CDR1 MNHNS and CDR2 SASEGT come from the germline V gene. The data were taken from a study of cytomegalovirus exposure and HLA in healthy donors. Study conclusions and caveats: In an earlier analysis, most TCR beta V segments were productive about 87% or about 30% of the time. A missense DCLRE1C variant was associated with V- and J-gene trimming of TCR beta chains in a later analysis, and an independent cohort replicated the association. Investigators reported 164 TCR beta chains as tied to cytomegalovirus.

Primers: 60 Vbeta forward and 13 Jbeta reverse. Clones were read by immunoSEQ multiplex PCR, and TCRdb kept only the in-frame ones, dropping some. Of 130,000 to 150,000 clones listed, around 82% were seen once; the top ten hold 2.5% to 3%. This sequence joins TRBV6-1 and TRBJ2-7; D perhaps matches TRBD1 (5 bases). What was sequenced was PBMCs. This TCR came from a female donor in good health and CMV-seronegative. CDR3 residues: CASSEPLGRDEQYF. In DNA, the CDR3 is TGTGCCAGCAGTGAACCCCTAGGCAGGGACGAGCAGTACTTC.